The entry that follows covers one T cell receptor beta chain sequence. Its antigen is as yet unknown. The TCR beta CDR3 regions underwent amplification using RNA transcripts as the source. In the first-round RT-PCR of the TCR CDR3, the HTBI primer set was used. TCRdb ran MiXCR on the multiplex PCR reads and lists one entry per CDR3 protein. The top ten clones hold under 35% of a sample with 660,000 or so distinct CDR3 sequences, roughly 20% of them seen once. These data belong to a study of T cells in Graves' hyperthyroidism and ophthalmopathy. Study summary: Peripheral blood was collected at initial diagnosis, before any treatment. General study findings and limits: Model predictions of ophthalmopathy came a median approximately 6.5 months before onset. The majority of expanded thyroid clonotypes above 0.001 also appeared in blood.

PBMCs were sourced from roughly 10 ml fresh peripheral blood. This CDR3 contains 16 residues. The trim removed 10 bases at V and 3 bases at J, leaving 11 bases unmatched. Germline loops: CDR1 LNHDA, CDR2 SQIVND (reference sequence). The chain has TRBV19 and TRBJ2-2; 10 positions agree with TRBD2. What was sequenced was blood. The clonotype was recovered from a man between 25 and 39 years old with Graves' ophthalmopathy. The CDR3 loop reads CATSRSGTSDTGELFF. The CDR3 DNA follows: TGTGCCACCTCCCGCTCCGGGACTAGCGACACCGGGGAGCTGTTTTTT.